These 29 T cell receptor beta chains originate from one sample sequenced in a study of shared clonotypes between healthy human individuals. The method was immunoSEQ multiplex PCR; TCRdb's version includes in-frame clones alone and lacks a portion of them. The sample has 550,000 to 600,000 clones; just over 75% are singletons. Sequencing was done on a sample of PBMCs. The source is a woman in her forties in good health. Some clones in this sample may be carry-over from other donors' samples.

This chain uses TRBV30 with TRBJ2-5; D could derive from TRBD1 or TRBD2 (5 bases each). Germline CDR1 reads GTSNPN; CDR2 reads SVGIG (reference sequence). CDR3 size: 11 residues. V gave up 4 bases and J gave up 7 bases, with 10 bases separating them. Written as DNA, the CDR3 is TGTGCCTGGAATCGGGACGGGACCCAGTACTTC. Amino acids: CAWNRDGTQYF.

In regard to this clone: This likely reflects a read error, since a far larger clone is one base away. CDR3 protein: CASSQGVWGAGGQFF. The CDR3 region has the DNA TGCGCCAGCAGCCAAGGTGTCTGGGGAGCGGGTGGGCAGTTCTTC. The rearrangement joins TRBV4-1 to TRBJ2-1; possible D gene TRBD2, 6 bases. The germline gives CDR1 MGHRA, CDR2 YSYEKL. Trimming took 1 base from V and 12 from J, leaving 19 bases between them. This CDR3 has 15 residues.

This chain joins TRBV7-6 and TRBJ2-1; D not resolved. This CDR3 comprises 15 residues. V lost 5 bases and J 5 bases, leaving 16 bases between the germline ends. Per germline, CDR1 SGHVS and CDR2 FNYEAQ. CDR3 loop: CASSPLGSGNNEQFF. The CDR3 nucleotides are TGTGCCAGCAGCCCACTGGGCTCTGGGAACAATGAGCAGTTCTTC.

Comments on this clone: One end of the junction fails to match germline, which may point to a read error. J is TRBJ2-7 and V is TRBV27; tentatively, D is TRBD2 (6 bases). Germline-derived CDR1 and CDR2 are MNHEY and SMNVEV (reference sequence). This CDR3 is built from 17 residues. Here the CDR3 reads CASSLSIGLGRSYGQYF. CDR3 nucleotide sequence: TGTGCCAGCAGTTTATCGATCGGCTTGGGGAGGTCCTACGGGCAGTACTTC.

The chain combines TRBV9 with TRBJ2-3, with 12 bases lining up with TRBD2. The CDR3 is 16 amino acids. With V trimmed by 4 bases and J by 5 bases, 8 bases remained unmatched. Germline loops: CDR1 SGDLS, CDR2 YYNGEE. The CDR3 nucleotides read TGTGCCAGCAGCTCCAGACTAGCGGGAGATTTAGATACGCAGTATTTT. It codes for CASSSRLAGDLDTQYF.

The V call is TRBV4-3, the J call TRBJ1-2; 8 nucleotides agree with TRBD1. Looked up from germline, CDR1 is LGHNA and CDR2 is YSLEER. The V segment lost 1 base and the J segment 5 bases; nucleotides outside the gene matches: 6. This CDR3 spans 15 amino acids. The CDR3 coding sequence is TGCGCCAGCAGCCAAGGACAGGGGCAACTGTATGGCTACACCTTC. This codes for CASSQGQGQLYGYTF.

The genes are TRBV19 and TRBJ2-1, with 8 bases that match TRBD2. V shed 1 base, J shed 7 bases, and the junction held 6 bases outside the gene matches. Germline CDR1 is LNHDA and CDR2 is SQIVND (reference sequence). The CDR3 is 15 amino acids. The CDR3 nucleotides are TGTGCCAGTAGTATAGTTGGGACTAGAGAGAATGAGCAGTTCTTC. It codes for CASSIVGTRENEQFF.

This sequence joins TRBV5-1 and TRBJ2-5, with D possibly called TRBD1 or TRBD2 (5 bases each). The germline V and J ends were trimmed by 0 bases and 3 bases, with 12 bases remaining between them. Germline CDR1 reads SGHRS; CDR2 reads YFSETQ. The CDR3 consists of 15 residues. The CDR3 loop reads CASSLAGTTEETQYF. In DNA, the CDR3 is TGCGCCAGCAGCTTGGCCGGGACGACGGAAGAGACCCAGTACTTC. Looking up the rest from reference TRBV5-1 and TRBJ2-5 gives the full variable domain: KAGVTQTPRYLIKTRGQQVTLSCSPISGHRSVSWYQQTPGQGLQFLFEYFSETQRNKGNFPGRFSGRQFSNSRSEMNVSTLELGDSALYLCASSLAGTTEETQYFGPGTRLLVL.

The chain links TRBV7-2 to TRBJ2-1; D gene ambiguous. The V and J ends lost 6 bases and 6 bases respectively, with 9 bases between them. Germline V lookup: CDR1 SGHTA, CDR2 FQGNSA. The CDR3 extends over 12 amino acids. The CDR3 DNA is TGTGCCAGCAGAAAGGACCTCAATGAGCAGTTCTTC. Its protein product is CASRKDLNEQFF.

This clone was counted once. The V call is TRBV7-2, the J call TRBJ2-1; D might be TRBD1 (5 bases). This CDR3 spans 15 amino acids. V shed 0 bases and J shed 5 bases, with 11 bases lying between them. In germline, CDR1 is SGHTA, CDR2 FQGNSA. CDR3 in DNA: TGTGCCAGCAGCTTAGCATCAGGGTCCCACAATGAGCAGTTCTTC. This translates into CASSLASGSHNEQFF.

In this sample, this clone turned up a few times. This sequence joins TRBV10-2 and TRBJ2-1, with D possibly TRBD1 on 6 matching bases. The CDR3 has 13 amino acids. The germline V gene encodes CDR1 WSHSY and CDR2 SAAADI. Deletions cut 3 bases from V and 3 bases from J, with 6 bases between. Here the CDR3 reads CASSEQGYNEQFF. In DNA form, the CDR3 reads TGCGCCAGCAGTGAACAGGGCTACAATGAGCAGTTCTTC.

This chain connects TRBV5-3 to TRBJ2-3; no firm D call. TRBV5-3 is classed as an ORF, of uncertain function. The germline V and J ends were trimmed by 4 bases and 1 base, with 10 bases remaining between them. The CDR3 covers 14 residues. The CDR3 loop reads CARSASDRTDTQYF. The CDR3 bases are TGTGCCAGAAGCGCGTCGGATCGCACAGATACGCAGTATTTT.

The rearrangement links TRBV28 to TRBJ2-5, with 7 nucleotides matching TRBD1. The assigned J gene may be wrong: the sequence end matches TRBJ2-7 better. CDR1 MDHEN and CDR2 SYDVKM come from the germline V gene. This CDR3 contains 14 residues. The DNA for the CDR3 is TGTGCCAGCAGTTTAGTTAGGGGGCCCTACGAGCAGTACTTC. It specifies CASSLVRGPYEQYF.

This rearrangement joins TRBV10-3 to TRBJ2-1; no firm D call. Deletions cut 0 bases from V and 11 bases from J, with 8 bases between. Germline V CDR1 and CDR2: ENHRY, SYGVKD. The CDR3 runs 12 residues. The CDR3: CAISESTSKQFF. For the CDR3, the DNA is TGTGCCATCAGTGAGTCGACCTCGAAGCAGTTCTTC.

The chain is built from TRBV5-1 and TRBJ2-7, with a weak D call TRBD1 (6 bases). Germline V CDR1 and CDR2: SGHRS, YFSETQ. The CDR3 has 15 amino acids. Trimming removed 2 bases at V and 3 bases at J, with 15 bases between. CDR3: CASSLSGELGYEQYF. In DNA, the CDR3 is TGCGCCAGCAGCTTATCAGGGGAGTTGGGCTACGAGCAGTACTTC. Together with reference TRBV5-1 and TRBJ2-7, the CDR3 gives the full variable domain: KAGVTQTPRYLIKTRGQQVTLSCSPISGHRSVSWYQQTPGQGLQFLFEYFSETQRNKGNFPGRFSGRQFSNSRSEMNVSTLELGDSALYLCASSLSGELGYEQYFGPGTRLTVT.

This chain joins TRBV28 and TRBJ1-5; D uncertain. The germline V gene has CDR1 MDHEN and CDR2 SYDVKM. V shed 5 bases and J shed 5 bases, with 13 bases lying between them. This CDR3 spans 14 amino acids. The chain's CDR3 is CASSPPGTHQPQHF. In DNA, the CDR3 is TGTGCCAGCAGTCCACCGGGAACGCATCAGCCCCAGCATTTT.

The chain joins TRBV5-1 to TRBJ2-7, with TRBD1 identical over 7 bases. J lost 4 bases, V lost 4 bases, and 11 bases had no gene match. Germline CDR1 and CDR2: SGHRS and YFSETQ. The CDR3 covers 15 residues. For the CDR3, the DNA is TGCGCCAGCAGCGGACGGGACAGTCTCCGGTACGAGCAGTACTTC. This sequence encodes CASSGRDSLRYEQYF.

The chain combines TRBV11-2 with TRBJ2-7, with TRBD2 identical over 12 bases. The CDR3 sequence is 16 residues long. After removal of 5 bases from V and 7 bases from J, the junction contained 12 bases not matched to a gene. Germline V gives CDR1 SGHAT, CDR2 FQNNGV. The CDR3 bases are TGTGCCAGCAGCCCGCGACTAGCGGGAGACCCGGGGGAGCAGTACTTC. Encoded protein: CASSPRLAGDPGEQYF. The complete variable domain, with remaining parts taken from reference TRBV11-2 and TRBJ2-7, reads EAGVAQSPRYKIIEKRQSVAFWCNPISGHATLYWYQQILGQGPKLLIQFQNNGVVDDSQLPKDRFSAERLKGVDSTLKIQPAKLEDSAVYLCASSPRLAGDPGEQYFGPGTRLTVT.

This sequence joins TRBV7-8 and TRBJ1-1; D uncertain. In germline, CDR1 is SGHVS, CDR2 FQNEAQ. The length of the CDR3 is 16 residues. The V end was cut by 5 bases, the J end by 6 bases, with 22 bases between. CDR3 residues: CASSPRSVDSAAEAFF. The CDR3, as DNA: TGTGCCAGCAGCCCAAGATCGGTGGACTCTGCAGCTGAAGCTTTCTTT.

The chain has TRBV19 and TRBJ1-1; weak D call: TRBD1 (6 bases). The ends were cut back, 6 bases at V and 5 bases at J, with 13 bases in the middle. CDR1 is LNHDA and CDR2 is SQIVND in the germline V gene (reference sequence). The CDR3 contains 13 residues. CDR3 DNA: TGTGCCAGTAGACCCGGTCAGGGGACTGAAGCTTTCTTT. The encoded protein is CASRPGQGTEAFF.

The chain carries TRBV25-1 and TRBJ2-3; 9 nucleotides match TRBD1. V was pared by 1 base and J by 4 bases, with 12 bases of the junction left unmatched. Germline CDR1 MGHDK, CDR2 SYGVNS. The CDR3 is made up of 18 amino acids. CDR3 DNA sequence: TGTGCCAGCAGTGAATTACGTAGGGACAGGGTGAGAGCAGATACGCAGTATTTT. It codes for CASSELRRDRVRADTQYF.

The chain couples TRBV5-5 to TRBJ2-6; tentative D call: TRBD1 (6 bases). V lost 3 bases to trimming and J lost 0 bases, with 10 bases between them. In germline, CDR1 is SGHKS, CDR2 YYEKEE (reference sequence). There are 16 residues in the CDR3. The CDR3 coding sequence is TGTGCCAGCAGCTACACAGGGATCTCTGGGGCCAACGTCCTGACTTTC. This translates into CASSYTGISGANVLTF.

The chain couples TRBV19 to TRBJ2-3; perhaps TRBD2 as D (5 bases). Between the trimmed V and J ends, which lost 6 bases and 7 bases, there was a span of 17 bases. The CDR3 has 14 amino acids. Germline V lookup: CDR1 LNHDA, CDR2 SQIVND (reference sequence). The CDR3 nucleotides read TGTGCCAGTAGGAAACTAGAGGTGGGCTATACGCAGTATTTT. Its protein is CASRKLEVGYTQYF.

Details on this clone: The sample contains more than one DNA sequence encoding this CDR3. The rearrangement uses TRBV5-4 and TRBJ1-5; possible D gene TRBD1, 5 bases. The germline gives CDR1 SGHNT, CDR2 YYREEE (reference sequence). V shed 0 bases and J shed 5 bases, with 6 bases lying between them. The length of the CDR3 is 13 residues. The CDR3 nucleotides are TGTGCCAGCAGCTTGGGAGGGGATCAGCCCCAGCATTTT. It specifies CASSLGGDQPQHF.

This clone was seen repeatedly, ten times or more. The sample carries other DNA sequences with the same CDR3. V usage is TRBV25-1 and J usage is TRBJ1-1; 8 bases are a match to TRBD1. Trimming removed 4 bases from V and 6 bases from J; junction bases left unmatched: 10. Germline CDR1 is MGHDK and CDR2 is SYGVNS. The length of the CDR3 is 15 residues. The CDR3: CASSAMDRDDAEAFF. The CDR3 DNA reads as TGTGCCAGCAGTGCCATGGACAGGGATGACGCTGAAGCTTTCTTT.

This clone showed up just a few times. The genes are TRBV14 and TRBJ2-1, with 10 positions matching TRBD1. Unmatched junction bases numbered 9, after V lost 8 bases and J lost 8 bases. The CDR3 runs to 14 residues. The germline V gene encodes CDR1 SGHDN and CDR2 FVKESK. CDR3 sequence reads: CASRPGQGTHEQFF. In DNA, the CDR3 is TGTGCCAGCCGACCGGGACAGGGGACCCATGAGCAGTTCTTC.

V is TRBV15 and J is TRBJ1-5, with 8 bases fitting TRBD1. CDR1 and CDR2 from the germline V gene are LNHNV and YYDKDF (reference sequence). Trimming took 2 bases from V and 0 from J; bases not matched to a gene: 12. The CDR3 consists of 19 residues. As DNA, the CDR3 is TGTGCCACCAGCAGACCCCCCCGGGGACAGGCCTATAGCAATCAGCCCCAGCATTTT. Protein sequence: CATSRPPRGQAYSNQPQHF.

CDR3 DNA sequence: TGTGCCAGCAGCTCCTTAGCGGGAGGAGGAGAGACCCAGTACTTC. Its translation is CASSSLAGGGETQYF. J is TRBJ2-5 and V is TRBV7-2; 10 bases match TRBD2. The CDR3 is made up of 15 amino acids. Germline assignment: CDR1 SGHTA and CDR2 FQGNSA. V was clipped by 4 bases and J by 4 bases; unmatched bases: 6. The full variable domain, its missing parts supplied by reference TRBV7-2 and TRBJ2-5, is GAGVSQSPSNKVTEKGKDVELRCDPISGHTALYWYRQSLGQGLEFLIYFQGNSAPDKSGLPSDRFSAERTGGSVSTLTIQRTQQEDSAVYLCASSSLAGGGETQYFGPGTRLLVL.

This clone has only a few counts. A much larger clone sits a single nucleotide away, making a read error possible. This sample also contains other DNA sequences that code for the same CDR3. The chain employs TRBV30 and TRBJ1-3, with D possibly being TRBD1 (5 bases). The CDR3 has 14 residues. The germline V gene encodes CDR1 GTSNPN and CDR2 SVGIG (reference sequence). V lost 1 base and J lost 0, with 7 bases in between. The CDR3: CAWSERGSGNTIYF. The CDR3 DNA is TGTGCCTGGAGTGAAAGGGGCTCTGGAAACACCATATATTTT.